Listed here are 23 T cell receptor beta chains from one sample, sequenced in a study of cytomegalovirus exposure and HLA in healthy donors. Measured with immunoSEQ multiplex PCR; TCRdb has only the in-frame clones, and not every one. The repertoire holds more than 130,000 clones, just over 85% seen once, with 7.5% to 8.5% in the top ten. What was sequenced was PBMCs. These receptors all stem from a woman under 30 in good health and CMV-seropositive.

DNA for the CDR3: TGTGCCAGCAGTTATAGCGGGAGGTTCCAAGAGACCCAGTACTTC. Translated, it gives CASSYSGRFQETQYF. The chain recombines TRBV27 with TRBJ2-5, with TRBD2 identical over 10 bases. Germline V gene data show CDR1 as MNHEY and CDR2 as SMNVEV (reference sequence). The V segment lost 4 bases and the J segment 1 base; nucleotides outside the gene matches: 3. There are 15 residues in the CDR3.

The chain carries TRBV28 and TRBJ1-2; 7 bases agree with TRBD1. The CDR3 is 14 residues long. V dropped 3 bases and J dropped 6; count of bases not matched to a gene: 7. Germline loops: CDR1 MDHEN, CDR2 SYDVKM. The CDR3 spells CASSFARGANGYTF. In DNA, the CDR3 is TGTGCCAGCAGTTTCGCCAGGGGGGCCAATGGCTACACCTTC.

This clone has a single count. The rearrangement links TRBV4-3 to TRBJ2-6; a weak D match, TRBD1 (5 bases). Per the germline V gene, CDR1 is LGHNA and CDR2 is YSLEER. Trimming shortened V by 1 base and J by 1 base, and 5 bases separated the two germline ends. This CDR3 is built from 15 residues. The CDR3 reads CASSQAGSGANVLTF. CDR3 in DNA: TGCGCCAGCAGCCAAGCAGGGTCTGGGGCCAACGTCCTGACTTTC.

The genes are TRBV29-1 and TRBJ1-2, with 8 bases aligning to TRBD1. V shed 5 bases and J 4 bases; nucleotides not matched to a gene: 6. The CDR3 has 13 residues. Germline V gives CDR1 SQVTM, CDR2 ANQGSEA. CDR3 residues: CSVSRQGRYGYTF. In DNA form, the CDR3 reads TGCAGCGTTTCCCGACAGGGGCGCTATGGCTACACCTTC. Supplemented by reference TRBV29-1 and TRBJ1-2, the full variable domain reads SAVISQKPSRDICQRGTSLTIQCQVDSQVTMMFWYRQQPGQSLTLIATANQGSEATYESGFVIDKFPISRPNLTFSTLTVSNMSPEDSSIYLCSVSRQGRYGYTFGSGTRLTVV.

V and J are TRBV11-3 and TRBJ1-1, with 7 bases fitting TRBD1. V was clipped by 4 bases and J by 9 bases; unmatched bases: 17. The CDR3 spans 16 residues. CDR1 and CDR2 (germline): SGHNT, YENEEA. The CDR3 here is CASSSGQDRANPKAFF. In DNA, the CDR3 is TGTGCCAGCAGCTCCGGCCAAGACAGGGCCAATCCAAAAGCTTTCTTT. Filled out from reference TRBV11-3 and TRBJ1-1, the complete variable domain reads EAGVVQSPRYKIIEKKQPVAFWCNPISGHNTLYWYLQNLGQGPELLIRYENEEAVDDSQLPKDRFSAERLKGVDSTLKIQPAELGDSAVYLCASSSGQDRANPKAFFGQGTRLTVV.

V is TRBV5-6 and J is TRBJ1-2, with D unclear. V was shortened by 1 base and J by 7 bases, with 5 bases between the two germline ends. The CDR3 sequence is 11 residues long. Germline CDR1 and CDR2: SGHDT and YYEEEE. The CDR3: CASSLTGGYTF. The CDR3 region has the DNA TGTGCCAGCAGCTTGACCGGTGGCTACACCTTC.

The DNA of the CDR3 is TGTGCCAGCAGTTTGACTAGCGGGAGGACGTACATTCAGTACTTC. This translates into CASSLTSGRTYIQYF. The J gene is TRBJ2-4, the V gene TRBV6-5; TRBD2 agrees at 13 bases. There are 15 residues in the CDR3. With V trimmed by 4 bases and J by 8 bases, 5 bases remained unmatched. Germline loops: CDR1 MNHEY, CDR2 SVGAGI.

This clone was recorded only once. The CDR3 DNA is TGTGCCAGCAGCGCGCCCGGAGGGGGGGCTTTAGAGGCAGATACGCAGTATTTT. This encodes CASSAPGGGALEADTQYF. This chain uses TRBV9 with TRBJ2-3, with D tentatively TRBD2 (7 bases). V was clipped by 3 bases and J by 4 bases, with 24 bases between them. The germline V gene has CDR1 SGDLS and CDR2 YYNGEE. The CDR3 has 18 residues.

The chain joins TRBV6-6 to TRBJ2-7, with D maybe TRBD1 (5 bases). Trimming left V 2 bases short and J 3 bases short, with 8 bases between. Germline V gives CDR1 MNHNY, CDR2 SVGAGI (reference sequence). This CDR3 region has 13 residues. CDR3 bases: TGTGCCAGCAGTTACAGGACAAGCTACGAGCAGTACTTC. It codes for CASSYRTSYEQYF.

The J gene is TRBJ1-2, the V gene TRBV28; D is unresolved. Germline CDR1 MDHEN, CDR2 SYDVKM. V was clipped by 10 bases and J by 3 bases, with 12 bases between them. This CDR3 is 12 amino acids long. The CDR3 DNA follows: TGTGCCACCCGGCGCGAGGACTATGGCTACACCTTC. Amino acids: CATRREDYGYTF.

This rearrangement joins TRBV7-2 to TRBJ1-2; TRBD1 aligns across 7 bases. The CDR3 contains 16 residues. J lost 0 bases, V lost 5 bases, and 9 bases had no gene match. Germline values: CDR1 SGHTA, CDR2 FQGNSA. The CDR3: CASSERTGPANYGYTF. Here the CDR3 DNA reads TGTGCCAGCAGCGAGCGGACAGGACCCGCTAACTATGGCTACACCTTC.

The V call is TRBV5-4, the J call TRBJ2-7; the match to TRBD2 covers 14 bases. Per germline, CDR1 SGHNT and CDR2 YYREEE (reference sequence). J gave up 0 bases and V 3 bases, and 5 bases lay outside the gene matches. CDR3 length: 17 amino acids. CDR3 sequence: CASSSGLAGVYSYEQYF. The CDR3 DNA follows: TGTGCCAGCAGCTCGGGACTAGCGGGGGTCTACTCCTACGAGCAGTACTTC. The variable domain in full, with the rest retrieved from reference TRBV5-4 and TRBJ2-7, is ETGVTQSPTHLIKTRGQQVTLRCSSQSGHNTVSWYQQALGQGPQFIFQYYREEENGRGNFPPRFSGLQFPNYSSELNVNALELDDSALYLCASSSGLAGVYSYEQYFGPGTRLTVT.

J is TRBJ2-7 and V is TRBV28, with 8 bases aligning to TRBD2. In germline, CDR1 is MDHEN, CDR2 SYDVKM. This CDR3 contains 15 residues. With 7 bases clipped from V and 9 bases from J, the junction kept 17 bases outside the gene matches. The CDR3 spells CASTDTGLGGSVQYF. The CDR3 nucleotides are TGTGCCAGCACCGATACGGGACTAGGTGGGAGTGTGCAGTACTTC.

The chain has TRBV28 and TRBJ1-2, with D perhaps matching TRBD1 (6 bases). The CDR3 consists of 12 residues. CDR1 and CDR2 (germline): MDHEN, SYDVKM. The V end was cut by 8 bases, the J end by 4 bases, with 11 bases between. The CDR3 loop is CASSRGAYGYTF. In DNA, the CDR3 is TGTGCCAGCTCACGGGGGGCCTATGGCTACACCTTC.

CDR3 sequence reads: CASSPQPQGTQYF. The CDR3 DNA is TGTGCCAGCTCACCTCAGCCTCAGGGGACCCAGTACTTC. The V call is TRBV18, the J call TRBJ2-5; D possibly corresponds to TRBD1 (5 bases). CDR3 length: 13 amino acids. Germline V gives CDR1 KGHSH, CDR2 LQKENI. V was pared by 3 bases and J by 7 bases, with 12 bases between.

The chain employs TRBV2 and TRBJ1-2; possibly TRBD1 for D (6 bases). The CDR3 has 14 amino acids. Germline V lookup: CDR1 SNHLY, CDR2 FYNNEI. Trimming stripped 5 bases from V and 4 bases from J, with 14 bases between. The CDR3 here is CASSLFGQLYGYTF. In DNA form, the CDR3 reads TGTGCCAGCAGTCTATTCGGACAGCTCTATGGCTACACCTTC. The variable domain in full, completed from reference TRBV2 and TRBJ1-2, reads EPEVTQTPSHQVTQMGQEVILRCVPISNHLYFYWYRQILGQKVEFLVSFYNNEISEKSEIFDDQFSVERPDGSNFTLKIRSTKLEDSAMYFCASSLFGQLYGYTFGSGTRLTVV.

The CDR3 loop is CAIRTGSDNSPLHF. The CDR3 coding sequence is TGTGCCATCAGAACCGGGTCGGATAATTCACCCCTCCACTTT. V gene TRBV10-3 combines with J gene TRBJ1-6; D call uncertain. The length of the CDR3 is 14 residues. Per the germline V gene, CDR1 is ENHRY and CDR2 is SYGVKD. V gave up 6 bases and J gave up 5 bases, with 11 bases separating them.

The chain recombines TRBV5-1 with TRBJ2-1; D gene uncertain. The CDR3 has 16 amino acids. The V gene lost 0 bases and the J gene lost 7 bases, with 17 bases spanning the gap. Germline-derived CDR1 and CDR2 are SGHRS and YFSETQ. The chain's CDR3 is CASSLGSAAPENEQFF. Here the CDR3 DNA reads TGCGCCAGCAGCTTGGGGTCGGCGGCCCCAGAGAATGAGCAGTTCTTC.

CDR3 amino acids: CASSWDRFNYGYTF. In DNA form, the CDR3 reads TGTGCCAGCAGCTGGGACAGGTTCAACTATGGCTACACCTTC. The V call is TRBV5-5, the J call TRBJ1-2; 8 positions match TRBD1. Germline-derived CDR1 and CDR2 are SGHKS and YYEKEE (reference sequence). The V and J ends lost 3 bases and 2 bases, in that order; junction bases with no gene match: 3. CDR3 length: 14 amino acids.

This chain links TRBV6-5 with TRBJ2-2; 8 bases line up with TRBD1. The CDR3 consists of 15 residues. Germline loops: CDR1 MNHEY, CDR2 SVGAGI. Losses at the gene ends were 2 bases for V and 6 bases for J; bases not matched to a gene: 5. The CDR3 bases are TGTGCCAGCAGTTACATTGGACAGGGCGCCGGGGAGCTGTTTTTT. This sequence encodes CASSYIGQGAGELFF.

The J gene is TRBJ2-3, the V gene TRBV7-6; D remains unclear. The length of the CDR3 is 15 residues. V was clipped by 1 base and J by 1 base, with 9 bases between them. The V gene's germline CDR1 is SGHVS and CDR2 FNYEAQ. The CDR3 DNA reads as TGTGCCAGCAGCTTAGTAGGTCAGGGCACAGATACGCAGTATTTT. Translation gives CASSLVGQGTDTQYF.

V gene TRBV12-1 combines with J gene TRBJ2-1; TRBD2 was called by the table and not checked on the DNA. TRBV12-1 is termed a pseudogene. CDR3 length: 18 amino acids. The CDR3 bases are TGTGCCAGCAGCTTTTCGTCTAGCGGGAGGAACTCCTACAATGAGCAGTTCTTC. As protein: CASSFSSSGRNSYNEQFF.

This clone was picked up one time. The chain is built from TRBV27 and TRBJ2-2, with TRBD1 as a possible D gene (8 bases). Per the germline V gene, CDR1 is MNHEY and CDR2 is SMNVEV (reference sequence). Trimming removed 7 bases from V and 6 bases from J, with 15 bases in between. This CDR3 is 14 amino acids long. CDR3 in amino acids: CASTETGGAGELFF. As DNA, the CDR3 is TGTGCCAGCACTGAAACAGGGGGGGCCGGGGAGCTGTTTTTT.